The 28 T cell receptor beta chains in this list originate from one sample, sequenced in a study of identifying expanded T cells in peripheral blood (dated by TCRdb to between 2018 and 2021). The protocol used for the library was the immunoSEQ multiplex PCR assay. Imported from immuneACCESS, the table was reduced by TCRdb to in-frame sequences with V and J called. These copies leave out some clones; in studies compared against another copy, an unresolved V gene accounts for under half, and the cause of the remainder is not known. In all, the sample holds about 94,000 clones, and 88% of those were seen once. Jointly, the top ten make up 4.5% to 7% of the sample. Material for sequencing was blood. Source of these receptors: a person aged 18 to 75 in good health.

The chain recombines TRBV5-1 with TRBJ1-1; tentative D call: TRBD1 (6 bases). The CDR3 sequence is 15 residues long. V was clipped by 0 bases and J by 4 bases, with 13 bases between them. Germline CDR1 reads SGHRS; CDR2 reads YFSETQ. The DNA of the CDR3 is TGCGCCAGCAGCTTGGTCGGGGGCCTGGCCACTGAAGCTTTCTTT. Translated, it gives CASSLVGGLATEAFF.

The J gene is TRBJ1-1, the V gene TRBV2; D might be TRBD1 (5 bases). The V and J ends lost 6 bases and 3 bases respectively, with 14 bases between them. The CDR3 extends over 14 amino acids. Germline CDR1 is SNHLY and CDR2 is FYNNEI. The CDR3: CASSGGVGYTEAFF. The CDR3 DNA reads TGTGCCAGCAGCGGAGGGGTAGGTTACACTGAAGCTTTCTTT.

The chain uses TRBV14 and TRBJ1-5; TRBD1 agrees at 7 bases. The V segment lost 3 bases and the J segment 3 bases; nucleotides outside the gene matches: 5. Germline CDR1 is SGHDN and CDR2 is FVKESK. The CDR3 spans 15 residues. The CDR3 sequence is CASSQGGTVNQPQHF. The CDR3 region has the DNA TGTGCCAGCAGCCAGGGGGGGACAGTCAATCAGCCCCAGCATTTT.

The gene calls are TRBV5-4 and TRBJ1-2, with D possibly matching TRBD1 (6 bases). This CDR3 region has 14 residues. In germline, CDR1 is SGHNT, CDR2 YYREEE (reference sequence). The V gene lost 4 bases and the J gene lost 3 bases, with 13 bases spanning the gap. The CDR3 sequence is CASSTMGQDYGYTF. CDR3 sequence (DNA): TGTGCCAGCAGCACCATGGGACAAGACTATGGCTACACCTTC.

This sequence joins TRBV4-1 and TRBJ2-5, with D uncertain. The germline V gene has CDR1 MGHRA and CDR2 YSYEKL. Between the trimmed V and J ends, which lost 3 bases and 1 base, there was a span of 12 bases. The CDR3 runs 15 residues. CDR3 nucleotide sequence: TGCGCCAGCAGCCAGGCAGCACCCTTCCAAGAGACCCAGTACTTC. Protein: CASSQAAPFQETQYF.

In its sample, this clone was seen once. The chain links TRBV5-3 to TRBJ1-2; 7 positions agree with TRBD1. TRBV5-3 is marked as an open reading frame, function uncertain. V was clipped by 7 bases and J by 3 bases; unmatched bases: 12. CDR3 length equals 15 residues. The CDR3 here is CARPRWTGWDYGYTF. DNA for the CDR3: TGTGCCAGACCGCGGTGGACAGGATGGGACTATGGCTACACCTTC.

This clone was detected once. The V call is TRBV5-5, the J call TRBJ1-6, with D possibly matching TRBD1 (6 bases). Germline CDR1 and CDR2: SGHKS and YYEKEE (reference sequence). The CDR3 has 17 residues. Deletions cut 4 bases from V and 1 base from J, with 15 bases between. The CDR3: CASSPRQDLSYNSPLHF. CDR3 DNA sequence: TGTGCCAGCAGCCCAAGACAGGATTTGTCCTATAATTCACCCCTCCACTTT.

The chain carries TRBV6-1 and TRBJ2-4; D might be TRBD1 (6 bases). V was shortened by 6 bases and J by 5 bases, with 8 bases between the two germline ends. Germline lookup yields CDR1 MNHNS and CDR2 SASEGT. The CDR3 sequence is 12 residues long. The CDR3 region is CASRQGENIQYF. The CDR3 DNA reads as TGTGCCAGCAGACAGGGAGAAAACATTCAGTACTTC.

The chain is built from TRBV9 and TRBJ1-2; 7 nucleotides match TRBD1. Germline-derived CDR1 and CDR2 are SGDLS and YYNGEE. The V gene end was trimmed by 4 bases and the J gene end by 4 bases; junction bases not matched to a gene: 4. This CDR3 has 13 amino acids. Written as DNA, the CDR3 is TGTGCCAGCAGCCCCAGGGGGATCTATGGCTACACCTTC. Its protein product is CASSPRGIYGYTF.

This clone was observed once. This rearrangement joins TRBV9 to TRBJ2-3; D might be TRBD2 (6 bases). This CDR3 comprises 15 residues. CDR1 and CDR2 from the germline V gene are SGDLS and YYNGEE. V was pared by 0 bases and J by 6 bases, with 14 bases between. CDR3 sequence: CASSVGGGKVDTQYF. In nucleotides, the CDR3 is TGTGCCAGCAGCGTAGGTGGGGGGAAGGTGGATACGCAGTATTTT.

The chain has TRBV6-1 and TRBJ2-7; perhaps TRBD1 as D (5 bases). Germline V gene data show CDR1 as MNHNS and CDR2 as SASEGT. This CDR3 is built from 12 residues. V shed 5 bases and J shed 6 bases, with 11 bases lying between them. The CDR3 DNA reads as TGTGCCAGCAGTCGTCAGGGTATCGAGCAGTACTTC. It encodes CASSRQGIEQYF.

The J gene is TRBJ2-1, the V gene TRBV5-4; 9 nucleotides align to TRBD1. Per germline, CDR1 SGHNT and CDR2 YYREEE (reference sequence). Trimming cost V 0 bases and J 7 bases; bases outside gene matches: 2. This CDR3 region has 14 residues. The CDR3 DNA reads TGTGCCAGCAGCTTGGGGACAGGGGAGAATGAGCAGTTCTTC. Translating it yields CASSLGTGENEQFF.

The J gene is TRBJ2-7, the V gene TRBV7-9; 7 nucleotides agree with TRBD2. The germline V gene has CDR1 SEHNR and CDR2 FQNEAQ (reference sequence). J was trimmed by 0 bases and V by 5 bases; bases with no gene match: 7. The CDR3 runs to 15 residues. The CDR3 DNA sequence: TGTGCCAGCAGCCCAAGCGGGGCTAGCTCCTACGAGCAGTACTTC. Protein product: CASSPSGASSYEQYF.

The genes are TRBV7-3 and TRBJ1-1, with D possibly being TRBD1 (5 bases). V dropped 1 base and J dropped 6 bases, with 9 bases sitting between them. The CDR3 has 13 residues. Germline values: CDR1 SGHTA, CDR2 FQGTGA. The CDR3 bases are TGTGCCAGCAGCTTAAAGTGGGGGGCTGAAGCTTTCTTT. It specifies CASSLKWGAEAFF.

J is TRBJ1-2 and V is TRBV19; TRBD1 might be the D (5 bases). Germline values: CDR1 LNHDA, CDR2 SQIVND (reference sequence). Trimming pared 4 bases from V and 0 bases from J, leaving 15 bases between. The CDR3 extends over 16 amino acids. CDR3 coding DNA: TGTGCCAGTAGTAAGGGGTCCCGAACTACTAACTATGGCTACACCTTC. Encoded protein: CASSKGSRTTNYGYTF.

CDR3 coding DNA: TGTGCCAGCAGCTTCGGCGGTGGAAACACCATATATTTT. The encoded protein is CASSFGGGNTIYF. V usage is TRBV7-6 and J usage is TRBJ1-3; D gene uncertain. CDR3 length: 13 residues. CDR1 SGHVS and CDR2 FNYEAQ come from the germline V gene. The V gene lost 3 bases and the J gene lost 3 bases, with 6 bases spanning the gap.

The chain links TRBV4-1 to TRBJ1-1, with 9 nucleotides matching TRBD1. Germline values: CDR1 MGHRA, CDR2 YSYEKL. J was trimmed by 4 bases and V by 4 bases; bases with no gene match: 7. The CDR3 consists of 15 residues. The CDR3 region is CASSPSDRGITEAFF. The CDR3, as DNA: TGCGCCAGCAGCCCCTCGGACAGGGGTATCACTGAAGCTTTCTTT.

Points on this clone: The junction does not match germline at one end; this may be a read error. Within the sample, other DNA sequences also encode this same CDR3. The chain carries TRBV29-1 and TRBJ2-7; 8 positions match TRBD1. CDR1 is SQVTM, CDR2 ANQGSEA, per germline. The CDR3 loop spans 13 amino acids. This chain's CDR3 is CSVRGQAEGEQYF. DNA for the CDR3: TGCAGCGTGAGGGGACAGGCTGAAGGCGAGCAATACTTC.

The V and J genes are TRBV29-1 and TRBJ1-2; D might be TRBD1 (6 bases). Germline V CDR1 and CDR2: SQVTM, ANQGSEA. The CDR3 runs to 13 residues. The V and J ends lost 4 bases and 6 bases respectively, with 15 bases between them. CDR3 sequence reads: CSVGGRGADGYTF. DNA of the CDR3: TGCAGCGTTGGGGGGCGTGGGGCGGATGGCTACACCTTC.

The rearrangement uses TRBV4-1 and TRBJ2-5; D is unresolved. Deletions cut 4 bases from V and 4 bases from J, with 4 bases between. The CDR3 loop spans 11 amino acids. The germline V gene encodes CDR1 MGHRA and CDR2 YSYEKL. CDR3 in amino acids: CASSLGETQYF. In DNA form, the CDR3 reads TGCGCCAGCAGCCTAGGAGAGACCCAGTACTTC.

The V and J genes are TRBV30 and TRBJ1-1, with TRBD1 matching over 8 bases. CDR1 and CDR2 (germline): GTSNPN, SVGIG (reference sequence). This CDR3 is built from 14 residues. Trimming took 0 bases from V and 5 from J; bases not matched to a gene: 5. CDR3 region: CAWSVSRGRTEAFF. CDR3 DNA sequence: TGTGCCTGGAGTGTAAGCAGGGGGCGGACTGAAGCTTTCTTT.

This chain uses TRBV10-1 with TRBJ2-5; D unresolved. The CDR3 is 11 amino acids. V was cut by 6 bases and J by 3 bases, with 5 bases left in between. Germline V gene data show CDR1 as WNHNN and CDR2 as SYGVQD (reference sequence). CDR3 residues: CASRPEETQYF. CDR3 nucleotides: TGCGCCAGCAGACCGGAAGAGACCCAGTACTTC.

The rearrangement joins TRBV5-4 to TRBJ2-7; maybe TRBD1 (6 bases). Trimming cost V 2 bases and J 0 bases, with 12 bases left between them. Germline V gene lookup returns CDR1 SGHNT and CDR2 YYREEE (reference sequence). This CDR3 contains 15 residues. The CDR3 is CASSFTTGSSYEQYF. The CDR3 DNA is TGTGCCAGCAGCTTTACTACAGGGAGCTCCTACGAGCAGTACTTC.

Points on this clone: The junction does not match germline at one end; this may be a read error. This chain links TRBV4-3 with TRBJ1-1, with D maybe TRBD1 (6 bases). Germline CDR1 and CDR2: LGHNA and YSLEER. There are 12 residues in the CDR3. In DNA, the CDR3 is TGCGCCAGCAGCCAAGGAGGGTTTGGACAGCGTTTT. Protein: CASSQGGFGQRF.

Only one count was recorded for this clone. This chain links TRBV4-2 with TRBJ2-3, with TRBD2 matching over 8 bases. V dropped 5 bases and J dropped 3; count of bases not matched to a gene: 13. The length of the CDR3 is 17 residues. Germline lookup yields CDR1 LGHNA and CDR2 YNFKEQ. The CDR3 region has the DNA TGTGCCAGCAGCGGCCCCGGGGGGGCGGGAGTTACAGATACGCAGTATTTT. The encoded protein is CASSGPGGAGVTDTQYF.

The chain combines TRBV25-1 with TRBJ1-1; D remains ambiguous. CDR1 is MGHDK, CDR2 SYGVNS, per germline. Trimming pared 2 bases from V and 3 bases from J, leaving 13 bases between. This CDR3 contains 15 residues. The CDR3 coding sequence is TGTGCCAGCAGTGAAACCGCGTCAGGAGACACTGAAGCTTTCTTT. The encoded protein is CASSETASGDTEAFF.

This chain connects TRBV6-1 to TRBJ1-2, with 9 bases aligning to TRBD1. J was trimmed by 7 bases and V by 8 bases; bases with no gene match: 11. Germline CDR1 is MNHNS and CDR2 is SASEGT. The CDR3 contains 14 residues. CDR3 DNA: TGTGCCAGCGGGGATCTTACAGGGGGCTCTGGCTACACCTTC. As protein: CASGDLTGGSGYTF.

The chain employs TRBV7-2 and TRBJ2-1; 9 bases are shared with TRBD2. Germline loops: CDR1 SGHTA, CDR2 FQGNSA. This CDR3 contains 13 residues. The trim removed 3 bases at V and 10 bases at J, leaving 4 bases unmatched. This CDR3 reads CASSLTLAGEQFF. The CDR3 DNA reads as TGTGCCAGCAGCTTGACCCTAGCGGGAGAGCAGTTCTTC. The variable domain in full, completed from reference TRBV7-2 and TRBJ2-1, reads GAGVSQSPSNKVTEKGKDVELRCDPISGHTALYWYRQSLGQGLEFLIYFQGNSAPDKSGLPSDRFSAERTGGSVSTLTIQRTQQEDSAVYLCASSLTLAGEQFFGPGTRLTVL.